The source of this T cell receptor (beta chain) is a study of blood T cell repertoires in COVID-19. Study-wide context: The origin of the acute and convalescent COVID-19 samples was the United States, Italy and Spain. Nucleic acid was either cDNA or gDNA, and it came from T cells, B-cell-depleted T cells, or PBMCs.

CDR3 size: 12 residues. V shed 8 bases, J shed 5 bases, and the junction held 3 bases outside the gene matches. CDR1 is ENHRY, CDR2 SYGVKD, per germline. Only in-frame clones appear in the TCRdb table, and some are missing; sequencing was by immunoSEQ multiplex PCR. The top ten clones hold more than 4% of a sample with roughly 150,000 clones, 75% to 85% of them seen once. This clonotype originated in a woman between 50 and 59 years old with acute or convalescent COVID-19. J is TRBJ1-5 and V is TRBV10-3; 7 nucleotides align to TRBD1. The sequenced material came from peripheral blood. Here the CDR3 DNA reads TGTGCCATCCGGGACAGTGATCAGCCCCAGCATTTT. It yields the protein CAIRDSDQPQHF.